One TCR beta chain is described in this entry. This receptor's antigen is unknown. Qualities for individual bases were not recorded, and no much larger clone is one base off. The cohort comprised more than 550 healthy bone marrow donors. At the time of sampling, all cohort members were nominally healthy, though unrecorded immune exposures were likely present. The donor tested CMV seropositive and was one of the 289 seropositive cohort members. A peripheral blood sample was provided by each donor, and peripheral blood mononuclear cells were used for TCR beta sequencing. The Qiagen DNeasy Blood Extraction Kit was used to extract genomic DNA from the blood cell samples. The sample comes from a study of cytomegalovirus exposure and HLA in healthy donors (dated 2017 in TCRdb). With regard to the full study: An earlier analysis of 587 of the donors reported roughly 300 Gb of sequence data and 117 million unique TCR beta sequences obtained from around 180 million T cells. Around 320 gigabases of sequencing data and approximately 80 million unique TCR sequences were included in an early release covering 550 to 800 HLA-typed donors. Of the roughly 410 genotyped donors, over 80% were placed in the genetic ancestry cluster associated with self-reported Caucasian donors. The study aimed to test whether cataloging public T cell receptors could reveal signatures of past pathogen exposure. The study used immunosequencing to profile the T cell repertoires of 666 subjects and linked those repertoires to cytomegalovirus serostatus. A separate validation cohort of approximately 120 different subjects was used in addition to the 666-subject first cohort. The study combined high-throughput TCR immunosequencing, statistical association of individual TCRs with disease status, and machine learning to predict cytomegalovirus infection status. In a later analysis, previously published TCR beta repertoires from 550 to 700 donors were re-analyzed and high-resolution HLA genotyping was added so that TCR occurrence patterns could be studied. Rather than drawing on any new phenotypic data, the later analysis identified candidate immune exposures from TCR beta sequences and the way those sequences occurred across donors. To decide whether each TCR beta V gene segment behaved as functional or pseudogenic, an earlier analysis of 587 of the donors relied on high-throughput TCR beta sequencing. Donor age, sex, ethnicity and CMV serostatus were compiled together with the repertoire data. In a later genetic analysis, genome-wide SNP genotypes for about 55% of the roughly 700 donors were used, and that subset was treated as a discovery cohort. Every repertoire in the discovery cohort had been generated on one and the same sequencing platform. Both class I and class II loci were covered by HLA typing, at four-digit resolution. Typing coverage differed by locus: A, B, C, DRB1 and DQB1 were typed in about 620-640 donors, DQA1 in 500 to 550, DPA1 in 600 to 610, and DPB1 in approximately 450. Five DR-DQ haplotypes were treated as single units for association and clustering because of strong linkage in the cohort. Across some 400 genotyped donors of the cohort, an average of 235,054 unique TCR beta nucleotide sequences per donor were sequenced, and 15% to 20% of those sequences were non-productive.

CDR1 and CDR2, looked up from the germline V gene, are KGHSH and LQKENI. The CDR3 starts with the cysteine, ends with the phenylalanine, and has 14 residues. Only the CDR3 part of the read is kept: 42 bases, read in frame from the first base. V has 3 bases trimmed and J has 7 bases trimmed; junction bases matching no gene number 6. The research as a whole found: In a later analysis, HLA-associated TCR beta chains were found to be more clonally expanded and to have lower generation probabilities than equally common non-associated chains. HLA typing was unavailable for some donors at each locus, so association tests used only the typed subset. A further reported finding was that TCR beta sequences accurately predicted the HLA-A and HLA-B alleles for most subjects in the first cohort. The presence/absence analyses assumed that sequencing depth was roughly uniform across donors, and that assumption may not be true. The authors suggested that the approach could potentially be extended to other disease states and immunological phenotypes. When HLA alleles, especially DR and DQ, strongly co-occurred, attributing TCR associations to individual alleles was difficult. For the cohort, immune exposure information was limited to CMV serostatus. In a later analysis, the rate of TCR association differed among HLA loci, with DRB1 alleles having the most associated TCRs and HLA-C alleles having the fewest. About 17 rarely observed V segments, including chromosome 9 orphons, were excluded from the earlier analysis of some 590 of the donors because counts were too low. According to a later analysis, most CMV-associated TCR beta chains appeared to be HLA-restricted, and the HLA associations seemed to be driven largely by CMV exposure. A cluster of highly shared sequence variants was judged likely to be a technical artifact of the sequencing pipeline. A later genetic analysis reported fewer N-insertions in productive TCRs among donors in an Asian-associated ancestry cluster than the roughly 700-donor mean. The cohort was sequenced for TCR beta chains only, and without alpha or paired-chain data the features that could be detected were limited. A later analysis associated 15,000 to 20,000 TCR beta sequences with specific HLA alleles at a false discovery rate of 0.05. Across donors, most TCR sequences were observed very rarely, whereas some public TCRs were present in many individuals. In a later genetic analysis, a missense DCLRE1C variant was associated with V-gene and J-gene trimming of TCR beta chains, and the association was replicated in an independent cohort. Cytomegalovirus status was reported to be diagnosed by the classifier with high specificity and sensitivity in both the original and validation cohorts. A few of the identified cytomegalovirus-associated TCR beta chains were confirmed in vitro to be specific for cytomegalovirus antigens. Linkage disequilibrium might explain the correlated functional status among segregating V segments, but an unknown experimental factor could not be excluded. Because the 87-base-pair reads could not distinguish some IMGT-functional V segments, including TRBV6-2 and TRBV6-3, those segments were excluded. The study gave a list of over 150 TCR beta chains associated with cytomegalovirus. A later analysis reported that several top co-occurrence clusters appeared linked to parvovirus B19, influenza, CMV and Epstein-Barr virus. An earlier analysis of approximately 570 of the donors showed that most TCR beta V segments appeared in productive rearrangements either about 90% or about 30% of the time, which broadly matched IMGT annotations.

Libraries were prepared through the immunoSEQ multiplex PCR assay. A mixture of 60 forward primers for TCR Vbeta segments and 13 reverse primers for TCR Jbeta segments was used in the multiplex PCR. A multiplex PCR assay on genomic DNA amplified the CDR3 region of rearranged TCR beta genes. Amplified TCR beta libraries were sequenced as 87-base-pair reads on the Illumina HiSeq System. The paper's processing steps were these. Across the 500 to 700 repertoires, a later analysis counted 80 million or so unique TCR beta chains, roughly 11 million of which were shared by at least two donors. Raw reads were error-corrected and collapsed into unique sequences by a nearest-neighbor algorithm in which closely related sequences were merged to remove PCR and sequencing errors. V, D and J gene segments were assigned by aligning CDR3 sequences to IMGT reference sequences. For a sequence to be retained, a match of at least six nucleotides to both a V gene segment and a J gene segment was required. Rearrangements were classified as productive when the CDR3 lacked stop codons and remained in frame with V and J, and all other rearrangements were classified as non-productive. CDR3 was defined by IMGT convention, running from the second conserved V-encoded cysteine to the conserved J-encoded phenylalanine. Sequences without an unambiguous match to a single V gene segment were excluded from the earlier analysis of about 600 of the donors. An earlier analysis of several hundred of the donors called V segments functional above 56.7% productive rearrangements and segregating when the between-donor standard deviation exceeded 5%. A statistical classification framework was built to diagnose cytomegalovirus status from the catalog of TCR beta chain sequences. In a later analysis, V and J genes were assigned by comparing TCR nucleotide sequences against IMGT/GENE-DB human TR gene sequences. Using the TCRdist pipeline, a later analysis assigned CDR3 sequences along with most-parsimonious VDJ recombination scenarios. In a later analysis, every TCR beta chain was defined by the combination of its CDR3 amino acid sequence and its V-gene family, and reads without a unique V-gene family were dropped. As a way to deal with suspected cross-contamination and a sequencing artifact, a later analysis dropped 450 to 700 nucleotide sequences that were highly shared and had low generation probability. A later analysis calculated a clonal expansion index for each public chain from normalized within-repertoire ranks of inferred template counts. Generation probabilities in a later analysis came from a VDJ recombination model fitted to out-of-frame rearrangements, and those results were checked against IGoR. Hypergeometric tests were used in a later analysis to score TCR-TCR, TCR-HLA and TCR-CMV co-occurrence, with a repertoire-size bias correction applied to the TCR pairs. To estimate false discovery rates, a later analysis permuted the HLA or CMV assignments 20 times. In a later analysis, co-occurring TCRs were grouped using DBSCAN, with TCRdist sequence similarity added in when clustering inside HLA-allele-positive subsets. Repertoires with fewer than 30,000 or more than 120,000 public chains, plus five repertoires with anomalous nucleotide sharing, were excluded from co-occurrence clustering. Here the immuneACCESS table is served through TCRdb, limited to in-frame sequences with V and J called. Missing clones are a known gap in these copies; in checked studies unresolved V genes cover under half, and the rest lacks a known reason. V and J calls and clone size are those listed in that table; D and trimming were worked out from the DNA. The sample profile shows around 200,000 clones; around 81% of them were found once. The top ten constitute 10% of the sample.

The chain is encoded by TRBV18 joined to TRBJ2-7, and TRBD2 aligns with 10 junction nucleotides. This sequence originates from a woman between 45 and 65 years old in good health and CMV-seropositive. Sequencing was performed on PBMCs. The CDR3 region: CASSPKAGGGEQYF. The sequenced DNA is TGTGCCAGCTCACCGAAAGCGGGGGGGGGTGAGCAGTACTTC.